This T cell receptor beta chain stems from a study of T cell repertoires in cytomegalovirus infection. The wider study: CMV infection plus the matching HLA type was flagged by public TCR beta signatures.

Study-level findings and limits: Carriage of CMV together with the relevant HLA was identifiable through cumulative public TCR beta family frequency. HLA-C-restricted, CMV-specific TCR beta clonotypes were dominant ex vivo.

V lost 1 base and J lost 8, with 12 bases in between. The CDR3 is 14 residues long. Looked up from germline, CDR1 is SGHTA and CDR2 is FQGNSA. TCRdb processed the reads anew with MiXCR; each CDR3 protein has one entry. The sample includes around 260,000 distinct CDR3 sequences, more than 20% of them seen just once. In this sample, this clonotype turned up many times. The antigen is unknown. Specimen: PBMCs. The clonotype was recovered from a human donor in good health (CMV status not recorded). Some clones in this sample may be carry-over from other donors' samples. The J gene is TRBJ2-1, the V gene TRBV7-2; D gene unclear. The chain's CDR3 is CASSLVWAVYEQFF. CDR3 DNA sequence: TGTGCCAGCAGCTTAGTCTGGGCCGTCTATGAGCAGTTCTTC.